This T cell receptor (beta chain) is drawn from a study of a mutant IDH1 vaccine in newly diagnosed glioma. Study information: Eight vaccine injections were given to patients in weeks 1, 3, 5, 7, 11, 15, 19 and 23. Vaccine dosing followed radiotherapy by 4-6 weeks, or accompanied temozolomide cycles. Overall study findings and caveats: Changes in top peripheral clonotypes did not appear linked to pseudoprogression.

Data came from immunoSEQ multiplex PCR; TCRdb stores just in-frame clones and leaves some out. The sample shows about 82,000 clones, almost 85% of them seen only once. Of note for this clone: The antigen is undetermined.

Regarding time point: week 23, last vaccination. All doses held 300 ug of mutant IDH1 20-mer peptide, with topical imiquimod. Germline V CDR1 and CDR2: MDHEN, SYDVKM. The CDR3 extends over 14 amino acids. The V segment lost 3 bases and the J segment 7 bases; nucleotides outside the gene matches: 6. The TCR sequence derives from a man aged 25 to 45 with glioma. Some clones in this sample may be carry-over from other donors' samples. V is TRBV28 and J is TRBJ2-7; 10 nucleotides align to TRBD2. Sample: PBMCs, taken from a glioma patient whose treatment included an IDH1 peptide vaccine. CDR3 sequence: CASSFLAGVGEQYF. DNA of the CDR3: TGTGCCAGCAGTTTCCTAGCGGGGGTTGGAGAGCAGTACTTC.